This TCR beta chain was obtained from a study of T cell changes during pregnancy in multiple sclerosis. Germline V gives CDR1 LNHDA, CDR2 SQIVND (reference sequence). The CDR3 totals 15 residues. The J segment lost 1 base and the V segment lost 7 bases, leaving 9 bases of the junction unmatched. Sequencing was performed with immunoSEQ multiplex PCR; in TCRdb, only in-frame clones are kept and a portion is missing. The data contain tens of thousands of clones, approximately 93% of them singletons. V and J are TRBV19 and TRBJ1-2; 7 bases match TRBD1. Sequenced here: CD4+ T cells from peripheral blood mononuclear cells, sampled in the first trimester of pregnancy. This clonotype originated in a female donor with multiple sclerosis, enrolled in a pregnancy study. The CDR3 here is CASKAPGGFNYGYTF. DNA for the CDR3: TGTGCCAGTAAGGCCCCAGGGGGGTTTAACTATGGCTACACCTTC.